This T cell receptor beta chain was captured by sequencing in a study of T cells in Graves' hyperthyroidism and ophthalmopathy. TCR beta CDR3 regions were amplified from RNA transcripts. The primer set for the first-round RT-PCR of the TCR CDR3 was HTBI. Each CDR3 protein is one row after TCRdb ran MiXCR on the multiplex PCR reads. This sample has 700,000 to 850,000 distinct CDR3 sequences, with around a third found just once. Details on this clonotype: The antigen is not known. A much larger clone sits a single nucleotide away, making a read error possible.

CDR1 is SGHAT, CDR2 FQNNGV, per germline. The CDR3 sequence is 15 residues long. The authors obtained PBMCs from roughly 10 ml of fresh peripheral blood. The study, taken as a whole, reports: Stable hyperthyroidism was told apart from ophthalmopathy by a model built on 13 V-J features.

The sequence was collected from a woman aged 40 to 49 with Graves' hyperthyroidism. This sequence joins TRBV11-2 and TRBJ1-1; maybe TRBD1 (6 bases). The sequenced sample consisted of blood. In nucleotides, the CDR3 is TGTGCCAGCAGCTTAGAGAGTCGGACAGTCACTGAAGCTTCCTTT. This translates into CASSLESRTVTEASF.